What follows is one TCR beta chain and its context. These data are taken from a study of cytomegalovirus exposure and HLA in healthy donors. The germline V gene has CDR1 SGHRS and CDR2 YFSETQ. The length of the CDR3 is 15 residues. V was clipped by 0 bases and J by 10 bases; unmatched bases: 7. Using immunoSEQ multiplex PCR, the repertoire was profiled, and TCRdb retains in-frame clones only, with some absent. Of approximately 230,000 clones listed, 87% are singletons. Sequencing was carried out using PBMCs. The V and J genes are TRBV5-1 and TRBJ2-1; 10 nucleotides agree with TRBD1. This TCR derives from a man aged 18 to 29 in good health and CMV-seropositive. CDR3 loop: CASSLAVTGGDEQFF. CDR3 DNA sequence: TGCGCCAGCAGCTTGGCCGTGACAGGGGGCGACGAGCAGTTCTTC. The entire variable domain, with the rest obtained from reference TRBV5-1 and TRBJ2-1, is as follows: KAGVTQTPRYLIKTRGQQVTLSCSPISGHRSVSWYQQTPGQGLQFLFEYFSETQRNKGNFPGRFSGRQFSNSRSEMNVSTLELGDSALYLCASSLAVTGGDEQFFGPGTRLTVL.